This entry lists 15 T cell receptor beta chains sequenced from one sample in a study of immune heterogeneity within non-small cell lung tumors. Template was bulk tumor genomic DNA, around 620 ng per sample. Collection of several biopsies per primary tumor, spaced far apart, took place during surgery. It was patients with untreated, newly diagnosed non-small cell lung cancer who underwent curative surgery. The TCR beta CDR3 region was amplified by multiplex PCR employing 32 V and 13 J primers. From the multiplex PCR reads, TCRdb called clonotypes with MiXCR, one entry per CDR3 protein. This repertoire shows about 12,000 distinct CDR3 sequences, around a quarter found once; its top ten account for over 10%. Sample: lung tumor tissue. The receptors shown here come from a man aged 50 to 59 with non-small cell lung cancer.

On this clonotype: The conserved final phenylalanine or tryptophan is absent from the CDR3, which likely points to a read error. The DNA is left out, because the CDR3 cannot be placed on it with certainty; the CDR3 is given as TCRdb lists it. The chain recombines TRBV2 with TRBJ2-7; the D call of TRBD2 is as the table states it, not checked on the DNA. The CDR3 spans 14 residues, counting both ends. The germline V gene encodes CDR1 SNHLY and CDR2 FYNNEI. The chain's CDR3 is CASSEAGPMYEEYL.

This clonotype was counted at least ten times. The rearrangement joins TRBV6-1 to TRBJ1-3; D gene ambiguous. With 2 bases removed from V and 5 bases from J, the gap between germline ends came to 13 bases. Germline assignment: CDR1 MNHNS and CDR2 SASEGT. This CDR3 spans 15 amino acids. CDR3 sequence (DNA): TGTGCCAGCAGTGAATCCATGGGTGGCAGAAACACCATATATTTT. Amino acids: CASSESMGGRNTIYF.

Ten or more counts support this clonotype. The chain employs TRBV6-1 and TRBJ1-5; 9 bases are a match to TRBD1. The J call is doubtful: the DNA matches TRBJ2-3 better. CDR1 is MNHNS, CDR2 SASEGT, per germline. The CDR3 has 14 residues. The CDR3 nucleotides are TGTGCCAGCACGACAGGGGGTAGCAATCAGCCCCAGTATTTT. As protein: CASTTGGSNQPQYF.

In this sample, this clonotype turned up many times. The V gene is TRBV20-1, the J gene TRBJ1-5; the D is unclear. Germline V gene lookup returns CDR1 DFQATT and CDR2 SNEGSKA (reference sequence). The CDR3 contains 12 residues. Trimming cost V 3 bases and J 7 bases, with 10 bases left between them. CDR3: CSASSVWQPQHF. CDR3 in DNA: TGCAGTGCTAGTTCAGTCTGGCAGCCCCAGCATTTT.

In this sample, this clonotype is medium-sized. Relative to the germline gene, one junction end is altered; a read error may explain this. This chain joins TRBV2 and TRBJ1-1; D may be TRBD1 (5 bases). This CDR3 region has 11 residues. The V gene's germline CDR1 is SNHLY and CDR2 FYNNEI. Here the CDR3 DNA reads TGTGCCAGCAGTGGGGTAGAGGGGTGGGTCTTT. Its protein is CASSGVEGWVF.

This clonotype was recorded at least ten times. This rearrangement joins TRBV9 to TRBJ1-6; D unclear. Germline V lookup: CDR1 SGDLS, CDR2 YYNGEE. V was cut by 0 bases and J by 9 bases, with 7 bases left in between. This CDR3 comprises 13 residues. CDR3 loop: CASSVDGGSPLHF. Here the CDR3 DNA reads TGTGCCAGCAGCGTAGACGGCGGTTCACCCCTCCACTTT. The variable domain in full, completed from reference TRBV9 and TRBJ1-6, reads DSGVTQTPKHLITATGQRVTLRCSPRSGDLSVYWYQQSLDQGLQFLIQYYNGEERAKGNILERFSAQQFPDLHSELNLSSLELGDSALYFCASSVDGGSPLHFGNGTRLTVT.

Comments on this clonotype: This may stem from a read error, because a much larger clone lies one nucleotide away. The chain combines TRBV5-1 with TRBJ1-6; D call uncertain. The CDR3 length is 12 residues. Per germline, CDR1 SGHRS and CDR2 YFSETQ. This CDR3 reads CASSDNNSHLHF. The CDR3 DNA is TGCGCCAGCAGCGACAATAATTCACACCTCCACTTT.

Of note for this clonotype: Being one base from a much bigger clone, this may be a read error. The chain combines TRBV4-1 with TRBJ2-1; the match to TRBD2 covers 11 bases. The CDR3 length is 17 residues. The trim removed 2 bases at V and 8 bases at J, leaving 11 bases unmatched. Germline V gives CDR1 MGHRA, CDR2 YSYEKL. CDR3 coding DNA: TGCGCCAGCAGCCAAACTAGCGGGAGTATGGGGTTAGATGAGCAGTTCTTC. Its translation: CASSQTSGSMGLDEQFF.

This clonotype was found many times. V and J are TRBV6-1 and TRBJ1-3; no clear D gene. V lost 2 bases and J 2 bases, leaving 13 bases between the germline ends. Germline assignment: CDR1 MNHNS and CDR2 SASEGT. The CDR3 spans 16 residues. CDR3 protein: CASSERINPTGNTIYF. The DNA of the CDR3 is TGTGCCAGCAGTGAACGGATAAACCCCACTGGAAACACCATATATTTT.

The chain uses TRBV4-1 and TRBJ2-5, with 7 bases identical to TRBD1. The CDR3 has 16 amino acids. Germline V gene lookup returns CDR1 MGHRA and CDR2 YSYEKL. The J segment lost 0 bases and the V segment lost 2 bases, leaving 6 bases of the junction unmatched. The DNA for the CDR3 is TGCGCCAGCAGCCAAACAGGGGAGCGGTACCAAGAGACCCAGTACTTC. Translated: CASSQTGERYQETQYF.

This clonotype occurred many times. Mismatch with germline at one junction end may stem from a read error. CDR3 region: CASSLTSGSVRRHF. CDR3 in DNA: TGTGCCAGCAGCTTAACTAGCGGGAGTGTGCGCAGGCACTTC. The V and J genes are TRBV7-2 and TRBJ2-7; TRBD2 agrees at 11 bases. This CDR3 has 14 residues. CDR1 and CDR2 from the germline V gene are SGHTA and FQGNSA.

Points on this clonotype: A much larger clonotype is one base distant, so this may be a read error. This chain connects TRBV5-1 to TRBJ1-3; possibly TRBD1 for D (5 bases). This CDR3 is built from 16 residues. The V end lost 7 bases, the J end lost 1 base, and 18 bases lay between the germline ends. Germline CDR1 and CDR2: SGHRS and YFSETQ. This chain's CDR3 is CASRGGGPTSGNTIYF. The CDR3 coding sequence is TGCGCCAGCCGCGGGGGGGGACCGACTTCTGGAAACACCATATATTTT.

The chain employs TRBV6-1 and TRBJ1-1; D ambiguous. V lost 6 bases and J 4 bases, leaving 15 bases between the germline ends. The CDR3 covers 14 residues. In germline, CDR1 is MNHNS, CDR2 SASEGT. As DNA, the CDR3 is TGTGCCAGCAGACCTCCTTCTCAAGGCACTGAAGCTTTCTTT. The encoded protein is CASRPPSQGTEAFF.

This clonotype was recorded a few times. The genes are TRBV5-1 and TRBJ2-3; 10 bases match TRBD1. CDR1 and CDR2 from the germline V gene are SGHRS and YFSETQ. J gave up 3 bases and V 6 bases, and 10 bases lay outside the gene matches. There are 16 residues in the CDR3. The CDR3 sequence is CASTEFDRGRTDTQYF. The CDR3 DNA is TGCGCCAGCACCGAATTCGACAGGGGGCGGACAGATACGCAGTATTTT.

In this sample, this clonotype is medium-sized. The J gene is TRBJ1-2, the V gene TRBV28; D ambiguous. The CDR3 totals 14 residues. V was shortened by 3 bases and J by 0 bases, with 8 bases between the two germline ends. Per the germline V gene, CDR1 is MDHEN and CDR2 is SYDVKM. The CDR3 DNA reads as TGTGCCAGCAGTTTGGCCTCGACTAACTATGGCTACACCTTC. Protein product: CASSLASTNYGYTF.